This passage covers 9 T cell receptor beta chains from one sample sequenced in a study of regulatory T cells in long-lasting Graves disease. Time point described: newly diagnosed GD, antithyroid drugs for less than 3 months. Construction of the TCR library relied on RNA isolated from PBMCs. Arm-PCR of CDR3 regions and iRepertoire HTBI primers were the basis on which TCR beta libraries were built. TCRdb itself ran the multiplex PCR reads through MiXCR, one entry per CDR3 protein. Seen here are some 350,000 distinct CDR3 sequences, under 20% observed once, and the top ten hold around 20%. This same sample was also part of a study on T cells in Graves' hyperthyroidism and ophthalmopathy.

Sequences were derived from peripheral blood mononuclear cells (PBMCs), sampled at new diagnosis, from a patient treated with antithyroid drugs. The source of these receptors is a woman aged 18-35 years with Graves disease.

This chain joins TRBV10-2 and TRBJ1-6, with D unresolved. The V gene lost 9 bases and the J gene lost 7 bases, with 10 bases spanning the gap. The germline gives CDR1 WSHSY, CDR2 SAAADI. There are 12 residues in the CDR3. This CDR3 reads CASSTPNSPLHF. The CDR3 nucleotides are TGCGCCAGTTCCACCCCGAATTCACCCCTCCACTTT.

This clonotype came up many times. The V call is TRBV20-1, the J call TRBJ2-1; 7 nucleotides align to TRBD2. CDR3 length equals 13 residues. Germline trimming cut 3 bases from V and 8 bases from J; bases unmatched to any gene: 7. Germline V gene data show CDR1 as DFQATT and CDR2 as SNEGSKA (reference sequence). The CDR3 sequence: CSASGGGRDEQFF. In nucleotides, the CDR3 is TGCAGTGCTAGTGGGGGGGGTCGGGATGAGCAGTTCTTC.

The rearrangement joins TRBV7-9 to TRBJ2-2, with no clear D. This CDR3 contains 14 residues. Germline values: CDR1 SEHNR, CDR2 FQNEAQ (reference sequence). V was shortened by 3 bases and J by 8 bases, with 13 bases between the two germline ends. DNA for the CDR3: TGTGCCAGCAGCTTCTCAAAGACTCTGGGGGAGCTGTTTTTT. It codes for CASSFSKTLGELFF. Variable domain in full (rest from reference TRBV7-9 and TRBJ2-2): DTGVSQNPRHKITKRGQNVTFRCDPISEHNRLYWYRQTLGQGPEFLTYFQNEAQLEKSRLLSDRFSAERPKGSFSTLEIQRTEQGDSAMYLCASSFSKTLGELFFGEGSRLTVL.

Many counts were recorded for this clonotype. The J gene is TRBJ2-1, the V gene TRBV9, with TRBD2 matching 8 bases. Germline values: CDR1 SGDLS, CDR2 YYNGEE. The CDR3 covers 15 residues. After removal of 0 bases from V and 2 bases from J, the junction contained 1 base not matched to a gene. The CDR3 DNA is TGTGCCAGCAGCGTAGAGGGACTAGCCTACAATGAGCAGTTCTTC. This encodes CASSVEGLAYNEQFF.

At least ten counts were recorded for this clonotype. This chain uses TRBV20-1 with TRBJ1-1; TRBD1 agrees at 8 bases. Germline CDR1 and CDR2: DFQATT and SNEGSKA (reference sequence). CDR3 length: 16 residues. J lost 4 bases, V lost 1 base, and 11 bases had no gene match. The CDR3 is CSARAPLQGGSTEAFF. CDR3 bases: TGCAGTGCTAGAGCTCCCTTACAGGGGGGAAGCACTGAAGCTTTCTTT.

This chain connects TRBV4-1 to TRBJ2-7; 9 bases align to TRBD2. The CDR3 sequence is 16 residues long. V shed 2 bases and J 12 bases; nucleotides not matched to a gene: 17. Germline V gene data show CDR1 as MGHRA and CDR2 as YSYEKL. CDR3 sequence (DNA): TGCGCCAGCAGCCAACTGTGGGGACTAGCAAAAGAGACCCGGTACTTC. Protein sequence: CASSQLWGLAKETRYF.

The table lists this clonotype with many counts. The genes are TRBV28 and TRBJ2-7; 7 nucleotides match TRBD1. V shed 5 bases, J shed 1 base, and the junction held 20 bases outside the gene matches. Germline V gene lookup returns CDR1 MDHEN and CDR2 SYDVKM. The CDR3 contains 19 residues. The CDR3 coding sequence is TGTGCCAGCAGTCTACTATACCCCAGAAGACAGGGATCGTCCTACGAGCAGTACTTC. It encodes CASSLLYPRRQGSSYEQYF.

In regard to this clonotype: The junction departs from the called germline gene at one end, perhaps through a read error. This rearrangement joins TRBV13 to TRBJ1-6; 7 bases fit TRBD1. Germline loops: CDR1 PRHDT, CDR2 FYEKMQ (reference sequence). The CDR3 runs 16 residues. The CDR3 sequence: CASSQDPGQVNSPLHF. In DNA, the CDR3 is TGCGCCAGCAGCCAAGATCCTGGACAGGTTAATTCACCCCTCCACTTT.

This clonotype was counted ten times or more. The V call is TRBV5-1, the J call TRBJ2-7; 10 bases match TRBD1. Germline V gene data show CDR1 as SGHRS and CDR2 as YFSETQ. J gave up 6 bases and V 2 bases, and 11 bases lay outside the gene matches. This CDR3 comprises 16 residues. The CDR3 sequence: CASSFPSGQGIREQYF. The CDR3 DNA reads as TGCGCCAGCAGCTTCCCCTCGGGACAGGGGATACGCGAGCAGTACTTC.